This T cell receptor beta chain is from a study of cytomegalovirus exposure and HLA in healthy donors. PCR used 60 Vbeta primers and 13 Jbeta primers. Only in-frame clones appear in the TCRdb table, and some are missing; sequencing was by immunoSEQ multiplex PCR. The sample shows more than 85,000 clones, approximately 80% of them seen only once. Remarks on this clone: As yet, its antigen is unknown.

Study conclusions and caveats: Later on, an analysis found that several of the most significant clusters appeared to be linked to common viral pathogens, which included parvovirus B19.

The junction had 9 bases not matched to a gene; V was cut back by 4 bases and J by 5 bases. CDR3 size: 15 residues. Per germline, CDR1 MNHNS and CDR2 SASEGT. The chain combines TRBV6-1 with TRBJ1-1; 8 nucleotides line up with TRBD1. The clonotype originates from a female donor in good health and CMV-seronegative. Sequencing used PBMCs. CDR3 nucleotide sequence: TGTGCCAGCAGTGGACGGACAGGGAGGGGGACTGAAGCTTTCTTT. It is translated as CASSGRTGRGTEAFF.